These 27 T cell receptor beta chains share one sample of origin, sequenced in a study of CD8 T cells in ankylosing spondylitis. From the 5' RACE reads, TCRdb called clonotypes with MiXCR, one entry per CDR3 protein. The sample has roughly 160,000 distinct CDR3 sequences; approximately 9.9% are singletons. The sequencing input was blood, either unsorted or a sorted T cell fraction (not recorded which). The receptors originated from a female donor with ankylosing spondylitis or in good health (not recorded which).

This clonotype appeared a few times. The rearrangement links TRBV5-4 to TRBJ2-1; TRBD1 is a possible D gene (5 bases). CDR1 and CDR2 (germline): SGHNT, YYREEE (reference sequence). This CDR3 spans 11 amino acids. The CDR3 DNA reads TGTGCACTACGGATTAGGGGTGAGCAGTTCTTC. Translated, it gives CALRIRGEQFF.

This clonotype has at least ten counts. This rearrangement joins TRBV11-2 to TRBJ2-1; 11 bases map to TRBD2. Looked up from germline, CDR1 is SGHAT and CDR2 is FQNNGV. V lost 5 bases to trimming and J lost 4 bases; unmatched junction nucleotides: 16. CDR3 length equals 19 residues. CDR3 sequence: CASSLEPPSLAGGYNEQFF. Here the CDR3 DNA reads TGTGCCAGCAGCCTCGAGCCCCCCTCTCTAGCGGGAGGTTACAATGAGCAGTTCTTC.

This clonotype appeared many times. This chain joins TRBV27 and TRBJ1-6; the D is unclear. CDR1 is MNHEY, CDR2 SMNVEV, per germline (reference sequence). The CDR3 sequence is 16 residues long. The ends were cut back, 0 bases at V and 0 bases at J, with 6 bases in the middle. This CDR3 reads CASSLSGSSYNSPLHF. In DNA, the CDR3 is TGTGCCAGCAGTTTATCAGGCAGCTCCTATAATTCACCCCTCCACTTT.

This clonotype was counted a few times. V is TRBV5-4 and J is TRBJ1-1; D gene ambiguous. With 6 bases removed from V and 2 bases from J, the gap between germline ends came to 8 bases. The CDR3 is 12 amino acids. Germline V gene sequence: CDR1 SGHNT, CDR2 YYREEE (reference sequence). CDR3 in DNA: TGTGCCAGCAAGAGCGGTAACACTGAAGCTTTCTTT. Protein: CASKSGNTEAFF.

The sample holds a few counts of this clonotype. The chain links TRBV24-1 to TRBJ2-3, with 7 bases fitting TRBD2. The CDR3 totals 16 residues. With V trimmed by 3 bases and J by 3 bases, 8 bases remained unmatched. In germline, CDR1 is KGHDR, CDR2 SFDVKD. The CDR3 coding sequence is TGTGCCACCAGTGATCGCACTAATAGCGGGACAGATACGCAGTATTTT. Amino acids: CATSDRTNSGTDTQYF.

V usage is TRBV5-4 and J usage is TRBJ2-2; weak D call: TRBD2 (5 bases). The CDR3 totals 14 residues. CDR1 and CDR2 from the germline V gene are SGHNT and YYREEE (reference sequence). V lost 3 bases, J lost 6 bases, and 12 bases lay in between. CDR3 protein: CASSSAEGPGELFF. The CDR3 DNA reads as TGTGCCAGCAGCTCCGCAGAGGGTCCCGGGGAGCTGTTTTTT.

CDR3 region: CASSYSYRAGSSYNEQFF. The CDR3 DNA follows: TGTGCCAGCAGTTACTCGTATCGGGCGGGCAGCTCCTACAATGAGCAGTTCTTC. The chain uses TRBV6-5 and TRBJ2-1; tentatively, D is TRBD2 (5 bases). Trimming stripped 0 bases from V and 0 bases from J, with 15 bases between. Germline assignment: CDR1 MNHEY and CDR2 SVGAGI. CDR3 length equals 18 residues.

The CDR3 sequence is CASSQEGGDRSGEQYF. CDR3 nucleotide sequence: TGCGCCAGCAGCCAAGAAGGGGGTGACAGGTCCGGGGAGCAGTACTTC. The chain employs TRBV4-3 and TRBJ2-7; TRBD1 is a possible D gene (6 bases). V gave up 0 bases and J gave up 7 bases, with 19 bases separating them. There are 16 residues in the CDR3. Germline loops: CDR1 LGHNA, CDR2 YSLEER.

This CDR3 is CASSLVSWGLALQETQYF. CDR3 nucleotide sequence: TGTGCCAGCAGCTTAGTTAGTTGGGGACTAGCGCTCCAAGAGACCCAGTACTTC. The V gene is TRBV11-2, the J gene TRBJ2-5; 10 nucleotides match TRBD2. CDR1 and CDR2 from the germline V gene are SGHAT and FQNNGV. The CDR3 runs to 18 residues. Germline trimming cut 1 base from V and 1 base from J; bases unmatched to any gene: 9. Full variable domain (rest looked up from reference TRBV11-2 and TRBJ2-5): EAGVAQSPRYKIIEKRQSVAFWCNPISGHATLYWYQQILGQGPKLLIQFQNNGVVDDSQLPKDRFSAERLKGVDSTLKIQPAKLEDSAVYLCASSLVSWGLALQETQYFGPGTRLLVL.

This clonotype showed up just a few times. CDR3 sequence: CASSRSPMNTEAFF. Written as DNA, the CDR3 is TGTGCCAGCAGTCGCAGCCCGATGAACACTGAAGCTTTCTTT. The genes are TRBV5-5 and TRBJ1-1, with D uncertain. V gave up 5 bases and J gave up 0 bases, with 11 bases separating them. Germline V gene data show CDR1 as SGHKS and CDR2 as YYEKEE (reference sequence). This CDR3 is 14 amino acids long.

This clonotype was picked up many times. This sequence joins TRBV3-1 and TRBJ2-1; perhaps TRBD2 as D (5 bases). The ends were cut back, 6 bases at V and 3 bases at J, with 24 bases in the middle. The CDR3 has 18 amino acids. CDR1 is LGHDT, CDR2 YNNKEL, per germline (reference sequence). The CDR3 DNA reads as TGTGCCAGCAGTGAGGGAGCGGCAGGCTCGGGGTACTACAATGAGCAGTTCTTC. Protein sequence: CASSEGAAGSGYYNEQFF.

This clonotype was detected a few times. V gene TRBV2 combines with J gene TRBJ1-1; D not resolved. Looked up from germline, CDR1 is SNHLY and CDR2 is FYNNEI. Trimming stripped 4 bases from V and 3 bases from J, with 12 bases between. The CDR3 has 14 residues. DNA for the CDR3: TGTGCCAGCAGTGCCGGACGGGCGGACACTGAAGCTTTCTTT. Protein sequence: CASSAGRADTEAFF.

This clonotype has a count of ten or more. The chain joins TRBV27 to TRBJ1-5; perhaps TRBD1 as D (5 bases). V shed 3 bases and J shed 3 bases, with 9 bases lying between them. The germline V gene encodes CDR1 MNHEY and CDR2 SMNVEV (reference sequence). The CDR3 totals 14 residues. CDR3 sequence reads: CASSLSGLNQPQHF. CDR3 DNA sequence: TGTGCCAGCAGTTTGTCAGGGCTCAATCAGCCCCAGCATTTT.

The sample holds a few counts of this clonotype. This chain connects TRBV4-3 to TRBJ2-7, with D perhaps matching TRBD1 (7 bases). The CDR3 totals 14 residues. With 3 bases removed from V and 7 bases from J, the gap between germline ends came to 16 bases. Germline CDR1 is LGHNA and CDR2 is YSLEER. The CDR3 region has the DNA TGCGCCAGCAGCCACCAACAGGGGACTGGAGAGCAGTACTTC. Translated, it gives CASSHQQGTGEQYF.

There are many counts of this clonotype. The chain combines TRBV4-3 with TRBJ2-5; a weak D match, TRBD2 (5 bases). V lost 3 bases and J lost 5, with 22 bases in between. The CDR3 is 17 amino acids. Germline-derived CDR1 and CDR2 are LGHNA and YSLEER. CDR3 amino acids: CASSQSPNRSPGETQYF. CDR3 DNA: TGCGCCAGCAGCCAGTCCCCGAATAGGTCACCGGGGGAGACCCAGTACTTC.

This clonotype was detected many times. This chain joins TRBV27 and TRBJ1-5; D is perhaps TRBD1 (6 bases). This CDR3 comprises 15 residues. V lost 6 bases and J 2 bases, leaving 14 bases between the germline ends. Germline V CDR1 and CDR2: MNHEY, SMNVEV (reference sequence). In nucleotides, the CDR3 is TGTGCCAGCAGCCTAACAGGGTACGGCAATCAGCCCCAGCATTTT. Translated: CASSLTGYGNQPQHF.

In its sample, this clonotype was seen a few times. The chain has TRBV20-1 and TRBJ2-7; 7 positions match TRBD2. V trimming: 0 bases; J trimming: 2 bases; junction bases outside the gene matches: 7. Per the germline V gene, CDR1 is DFQATT and CDR2 is SNEGSKA (reference sequence). The CDR3 is 15 amino acids. In DNA, the CDR3 is TGCAGTGCTAGAGATCTATTGCGGGAGACCTACGAGCAGTACTTC. Translating it yields CSARDLLRETYEQYF.

This clonotype was found a few times. V is TRBV28 and J is TRBJ1-5, with D tentatively TRBD1 (5 bases). The V and J ends lost 1 base and 7 bases respectively, with 14 bases between them. Germline CDR1 MDHEN, CDR2 SYDVKM. The CDR3 totals 15 residues. The CDR3 spells CASSLFGGRGQPQHF. In nucleotides, the CDR3 is TGTGCCAGCAGTTTATTCGGGGGAAGGGGACAGCCCCAGCATTTT.

This clonotype was recorded at least ten times. CDR3 nucleotides: TGCGCCAGCAGCCCGGGTGGACTAGCGGGAGGAGGGGGCGGTTCCTACGAGCAGTACTTC. Residues: CASSPGGLAGGGGGSYEQYF. The chain couples TRBV5-1 to TRBJ2-7, with TRBD2 matching 14 bases. J lost 1 base, V lost 4 bases, and 16 bases had no gene match. CDR3 length: 20 residues. Germline V gives CDR1 SGHRS, CDR2 YFSETQ.

This clonotype was detected many times. The V and J genes are TRBV25-1 and TRBJ2-7; 7 bases map to TRBD2. Per germline, CDR1 MGHDK and CDR2 SYGVNS. The V segment lost 1 base and the J segment 6 bases; nucleotides outside the gene matches: 6. The CDR3 covers 14 residues. The CDR3 loop reads CASSEWEGNSEQYF. DNA for the CDR3: TGTGCCAGCAGTGAATGGGAGGGAAACTCCGAGCAGTACTTC.

V is TRBV4-1 and J is TRBJ2-7, with 8 bases identical to TRBD2. The CDR3 has 16 residues. J gave up 0 bases and V 2 bases, and 6 bases lay outside the gene matches. The V gene's germline CDR1 is MGHRA and CDR2 YSYEKL. The CDR3 DNA reads as TGCGCCAGCAGCCAAACCACCGGGACTAGCTCCTACGAGCAGTACTTC. This codes for CASSQTTGTSSYEQYF.

V gene TRBV15 combines with J gene TRBJ2-3; D perhaps matches TRBD1 (5 bases). Germline V CDR1 and CDR2: LNHNV, YYDKDF (reference sequence). The CDR3 extends over 15 amino acids. V lost 0 bases and J lost 6, with 13 bases in between. CDR3 sequence reads: CATSRDPRKGDTQYF. The CDR3 nucleotides read TGTGCCACCAGCAGAGATCCGCGCAAGGGGGATACGCAGTATTTT. Together with reference TRBV15 and TRBJ2-3, the CDR3 gives the full variable domain: DAMVIQNPRYQVTQFGKPVTLSCSQTLNHNVMYWYQQKSSQAPKLLFHYYDKDFNNEADTPDNFQSRRPNTSFCFLDIRSPGLGDTAMYLCATSRDPRKGDTQYFGPGTRLTVL.

The V call is TRBV19, the J call TRBJ2-7; D gene uncertain. Germline CDR1 LNHDA, CDR2 SQIVND (reference sequence). CDR3 length: 13 residues. With 3 bases removed from V and 3 bases from J, the gap between germline ends came to 9 bases. In DNA form, the CDR3 reads TGTGCCAGTAGTATGGGGTACGACTACGAGCAGTACTTC. This sequence encodes CASSMGYDYEQYF.

This CDR3 reads CASSGSSGRGETQYF. CDR3 coding DNA: TGTGCCAGCAGCGGGTCTAGCGGGAGAGGTGAGACCCAGTACTTC. V usage is TRBV9 and J usage is TRBJ2-5; TRBD2 matches 10 bases. Trimming removed 3 bases from V and 5 bases from J; junction bases left unmatched: 7. CDR1 and CDR2 from the germline V gene are SGDLS and YYNGEE. The CDR3 totals 15 residues.

This clonotype was detected a few times. The chain combines TRBV27 with TRBJ1-2; D gene uncertain. The V and J ends lost 7 bases and 4 bases respectively, with 13 bases between them. The CDR3 is made up of 13 amino acids. CDR1 is MNHEY, CDR2 SMNVEV, per germline (reference sequence). The CDR3 reads CASTSYSSYGYTF. CDR3 bases: TGTGCCAGCACCTCCTACAGTAGCTATGGCTACACCTTC.

The rearrangement links TRBV9 to TRBJ1-1; D gene ambiguous. V was shortened by 2 bases and J by 6 bases, with 11 bases between the two germline ends. This CDR3 has 13 amino acids. Germline CDR1 and CDR2: SGDLS and YYNGEE. Here the CDR3 reads CASSVSAGAEAFF. CDR3 in DNA: TGTGCCAGCAGCGTGTCCGCCGGGGCTGAAGCTTTCTTT. Together with reference TRBV9 and TRBJ1-1, the CDR3 gives the full variable domain: DSGVTQTPKHLITATGQRVTLRCSPRSGDLSVYWYQQSLDQGLQFLIQYYNGEERAKGNILERFSAQQFPDLHSELNLSSLELGDSALYFCASSVSAGAEAFFGQGTRLTVV.

This clonotype was detected ten times or more. J is TRBJ2-1 and V is TRBV11-2; TRBD2 aligns across 13 bases. CDR3 length: 15 residues. J gave up 7 bases and V 2 bases, and 2 bases lay outside the gene matches. Germline V CDR1 and CDR2: SGHAT, FQNNGV. The chain's CDR3 is CASSLTSGRANEQFF. CDR3 in DNA: TGTGCCAGCAGCTTAACTAGCGGGAGGGCGAATGAGCAGTTCTTC. The full variable domain, rest sourced from reference TRBV11-2 and TRBJ2-1, is EAGVAQSPRYKIIEKRQSVAFWCNPISGHATLYWYQQILGQGPKLLIQFQNNGVVDDSQLPKDRFSAERLKGVDSTLKIQPAKLEDSAVYLCASSLTSGRANEQFFGPGTRLTVL.